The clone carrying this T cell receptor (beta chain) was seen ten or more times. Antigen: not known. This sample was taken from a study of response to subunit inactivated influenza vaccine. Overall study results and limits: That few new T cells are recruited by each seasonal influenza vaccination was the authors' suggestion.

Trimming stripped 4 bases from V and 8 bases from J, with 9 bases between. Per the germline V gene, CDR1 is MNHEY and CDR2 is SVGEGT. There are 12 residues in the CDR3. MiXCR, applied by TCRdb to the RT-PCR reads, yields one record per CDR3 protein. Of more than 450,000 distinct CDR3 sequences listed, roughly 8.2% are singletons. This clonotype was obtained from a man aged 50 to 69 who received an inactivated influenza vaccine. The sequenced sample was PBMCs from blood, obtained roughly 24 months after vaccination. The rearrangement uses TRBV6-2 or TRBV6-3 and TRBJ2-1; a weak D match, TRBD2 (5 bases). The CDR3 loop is CASSLTGYEQFF. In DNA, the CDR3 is TGTGCCAGCAGTTTGACGGGGTATGAGCAGTTCTTC.